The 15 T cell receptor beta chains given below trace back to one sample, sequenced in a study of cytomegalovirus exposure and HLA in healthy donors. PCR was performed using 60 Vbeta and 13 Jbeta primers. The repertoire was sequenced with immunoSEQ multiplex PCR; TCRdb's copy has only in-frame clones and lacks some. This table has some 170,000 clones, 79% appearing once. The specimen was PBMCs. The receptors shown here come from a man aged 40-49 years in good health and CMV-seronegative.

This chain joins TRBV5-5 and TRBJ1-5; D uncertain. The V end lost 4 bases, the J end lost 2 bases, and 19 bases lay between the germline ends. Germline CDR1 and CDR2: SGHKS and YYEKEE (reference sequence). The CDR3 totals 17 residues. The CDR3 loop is CASSPRPQSEGNQPQHF. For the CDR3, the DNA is TGTGCCAGCAGCCCCCGCCCCCAGTCGGAGGGCAATCAGCCCCAGCATTTT.

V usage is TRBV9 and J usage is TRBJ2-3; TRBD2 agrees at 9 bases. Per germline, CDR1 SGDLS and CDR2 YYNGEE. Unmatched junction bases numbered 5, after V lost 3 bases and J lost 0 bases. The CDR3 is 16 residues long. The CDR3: CASSALAGPSTDTQYF. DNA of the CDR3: TGTGCCAGCAGCGCCCTAGCGGGACCTAGCACAGATACGCAGTATTTT. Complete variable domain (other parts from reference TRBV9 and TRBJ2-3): DSGVTQTPKHLITATGQRVTLRCSPRSGDLSVYWYQQSLDQGLQFLIQYYNGEERAKGNILERFSAQQFPDLHSELNLSSLELGDSALYFCASSALAGPSTDTQYFGPGTRLTVL.

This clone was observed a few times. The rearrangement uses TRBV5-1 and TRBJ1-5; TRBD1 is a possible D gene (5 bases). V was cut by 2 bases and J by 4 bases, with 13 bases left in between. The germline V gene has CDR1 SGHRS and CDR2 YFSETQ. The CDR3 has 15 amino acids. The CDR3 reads CASSLSGTPNQPQHF. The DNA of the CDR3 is TGCGCCAGCAGCTTATCCGGGACTCCTAATCAGCCCCAGCATTTT.

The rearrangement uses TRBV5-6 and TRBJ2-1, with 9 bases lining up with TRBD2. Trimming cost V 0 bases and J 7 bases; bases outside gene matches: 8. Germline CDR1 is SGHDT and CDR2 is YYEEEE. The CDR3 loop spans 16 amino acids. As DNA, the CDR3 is TGTGCCAGCAGCTTGGCCCTACTAGCGGGCCATAATGAGCAGTTCTTC. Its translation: CASSLALLAGHNEQFF.

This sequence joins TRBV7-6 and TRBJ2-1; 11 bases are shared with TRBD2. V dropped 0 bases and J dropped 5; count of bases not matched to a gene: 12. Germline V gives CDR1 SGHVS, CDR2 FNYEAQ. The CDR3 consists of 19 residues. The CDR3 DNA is TGTGCCAGCAGCTTAGCGCTACTAGCGGGAGACAGAGGGAACAATGAGCAGTTCTTC. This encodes CASSLALLAGDRGNNEQFF.

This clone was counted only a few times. The CDR3 DNA follows: TGTGCCAGCAGCCTTCGGGGGAGTGCCGGGGAGCTGTTTTTT. Translation gives CASSLRGSAGELFF. The chain joins TRBV7-6 to TRBJ2-2; tentatively, D is TRBD2 (6 bases). V shed 5 bases and J shed 6 bases, with 13 bases lying between them. CDR1 and CDR2 from the germline V gene are SGHVS and FNYEAQ. The CDR3 is 14 amino acids.

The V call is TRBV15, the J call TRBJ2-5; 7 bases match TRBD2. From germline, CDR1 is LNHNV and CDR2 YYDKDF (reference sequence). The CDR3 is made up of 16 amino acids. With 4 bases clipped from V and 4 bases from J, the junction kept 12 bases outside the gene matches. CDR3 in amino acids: CATSKIEWGGRETQYF. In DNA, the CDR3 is TGTGCCACCAGCAAAATCGAGTGGGGGGGGAGAGAGACCCAGTACTTC. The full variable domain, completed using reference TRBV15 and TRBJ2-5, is DAMVIQNPRYQVTQFGKPVTLSCSQTLNHNVMYWYQQKSSQAPKLLFHYYDKDFNNEADTPDNFQSRRPNTSFCFLDIRSPGLGDTAMYLCATSKIEWGGRETQYFGPGTRLLVL.

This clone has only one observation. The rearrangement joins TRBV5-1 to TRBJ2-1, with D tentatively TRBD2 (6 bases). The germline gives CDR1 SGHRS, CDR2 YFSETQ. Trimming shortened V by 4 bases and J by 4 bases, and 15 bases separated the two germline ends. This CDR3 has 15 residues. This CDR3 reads CASSPGIADYNEQFF. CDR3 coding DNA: TGCGCCAGCAGCCCCGGGATAGCGGATTACAATGAGCAGTTCTTC.

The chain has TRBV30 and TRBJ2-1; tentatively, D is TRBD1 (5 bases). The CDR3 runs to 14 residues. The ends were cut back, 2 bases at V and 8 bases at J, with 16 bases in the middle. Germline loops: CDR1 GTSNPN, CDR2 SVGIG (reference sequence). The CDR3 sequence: CAWSRSPEGDEQFF. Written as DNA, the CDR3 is TGTGCCTGGAGTAGGTCTCCCGAAGGGGATGAGCAGTTCTTC.

For the CDR3, the DNA is TGTGCCATCAGTGTAGGGACAGGGGATGGCTACACCTTC. It is translated as CAISVGTGDGYTF. V usage is TRBV10-3 and J usage is TRBJ1-2; 10 nucleotides align to TRBD1. Germline V gene sequence: CDR1 ENHRY, CDR2 SYGVKD. Germline trimming cut 4 bases from V and 6 bases from J; bases unmatched to any gene: 2. There are 13 residues in the CDR3.

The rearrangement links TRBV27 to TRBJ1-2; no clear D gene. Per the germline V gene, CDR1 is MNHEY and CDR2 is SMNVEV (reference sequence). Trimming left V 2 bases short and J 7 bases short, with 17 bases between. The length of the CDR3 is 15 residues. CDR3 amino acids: CASSLLGGGGFGYTF. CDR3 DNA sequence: TGTGCCAGCAGTTTACTAGGTGGAGGAGGCTTTGGCTACACCTTC.

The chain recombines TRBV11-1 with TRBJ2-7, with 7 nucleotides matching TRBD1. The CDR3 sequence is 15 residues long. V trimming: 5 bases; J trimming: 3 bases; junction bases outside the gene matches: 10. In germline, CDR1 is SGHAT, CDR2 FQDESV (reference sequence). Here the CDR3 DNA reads TGTGCCAGCAGCCCCGTCGGGACAGCAGACTACGAGCAGTACTTC. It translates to CASSPVGTADYEQYF.

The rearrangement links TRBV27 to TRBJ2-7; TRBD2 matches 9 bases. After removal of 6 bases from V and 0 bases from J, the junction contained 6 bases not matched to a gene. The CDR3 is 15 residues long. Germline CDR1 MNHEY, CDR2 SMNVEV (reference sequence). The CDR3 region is CASRRGTSYSYEQYF. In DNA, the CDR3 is TGTGCCAGCAGGCGAGGGACTAGCTACTCCTACGAGCAGTACTTC.

CDR3 loop: CAISERGFSYEQYF. In DNA, the CDR3 is TGTGCCATCAGTGAACGGGGTTTCTCCTACGAGCAGTACTTC. This rearrangement joins TRBV10-3 to TRBJ2-7, with D possibly matching TRBD2 (5 bases). V lost 3 bases and J 0 bases, leaving 9 bases between the germline ends. Looked up from germline, CDR1 is ENHRY and CDR2 is SYGVKD. This CDR3 contains 14 residues.

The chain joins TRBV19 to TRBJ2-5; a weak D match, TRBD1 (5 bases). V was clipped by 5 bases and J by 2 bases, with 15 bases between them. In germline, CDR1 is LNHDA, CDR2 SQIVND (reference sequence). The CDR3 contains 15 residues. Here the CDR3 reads CASSSPAGWQETQYF. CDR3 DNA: TGTGCCAGTAGTTCCCCGGCAGGGTGGCAAGAGACCCAGTACTTC.